The table lists the clone carrying this T cell receptor (beta chain) with many counts. Its target is unknown. Unique molecular identifiers were incorporated when the TCRbeta library was constructed. TCRdb re-derived calls from the PCR reads in MiXCR, one entry per CDR3 protein. The sample lists 250,000 to 300,000 distinct CDR3 sequences, over 7% seen once, with 9.1% in the top ten. This sample was included in a study of T-cell reconstitution after alpha-beta-depleted transplantation in children. General observations from the study: Alpha-beta T cells present about two months after transplant were reported to originate from several hundred expanded graft clones. Recipient T cells and thymic progenitors that survived gave rise to the high TCRbeta diversity observed at day 60 in some patients. One year after transplant, T-cell counts and diversity came mostly from newly produced T cells.

The CDR3 totals 17 residues. Trimming removed 5 bases from V and 5 bases from J; junction bases left unmatched: 12. This specimen consisted of peripheral blood, obtained 360 days after TCRalphabeta/CD19-depleted stem cell transplant. The sequence was obtained from a female patient aged 2 to 10 who had a stem cell transplant for Fanconi anemia, so the T cells may come from the graft donor. The genes are TRBV12-3 or TRBV12-4 and TRBJ1-6; 7 positions agree with TRBD1. For the CDR3, the DNA is TGTGCCAGCAGTAATCACCAGGGGGGGGCGAATAATTCACCCCTCCACTTT. Encoded protein: CASSNHQGGANNSPLHF.